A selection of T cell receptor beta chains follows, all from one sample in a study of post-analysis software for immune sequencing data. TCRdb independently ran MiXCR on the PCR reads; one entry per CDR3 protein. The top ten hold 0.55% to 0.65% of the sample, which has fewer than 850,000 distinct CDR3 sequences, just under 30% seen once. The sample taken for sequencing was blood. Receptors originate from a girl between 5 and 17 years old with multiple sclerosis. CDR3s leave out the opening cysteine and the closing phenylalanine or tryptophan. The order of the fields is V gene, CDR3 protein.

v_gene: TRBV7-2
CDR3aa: ASSYNRGYGYT

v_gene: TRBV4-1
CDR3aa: ASSQTDTNNEQF

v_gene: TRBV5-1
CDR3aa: ASGLAPTPDTQY

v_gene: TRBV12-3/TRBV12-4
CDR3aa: ASSLIPGTGGNQPQH

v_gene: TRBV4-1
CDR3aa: ASRTTGTDTQY

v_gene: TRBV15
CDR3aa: ATSRGGVGAYEQY

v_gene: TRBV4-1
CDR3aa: ASSRTQVDNEKLF

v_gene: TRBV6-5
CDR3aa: ASSYAGTSGPYYNEQF

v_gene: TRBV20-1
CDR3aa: SASLWDRGLNSNQPQH

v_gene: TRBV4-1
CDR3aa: ASSQDSGGGHEQF

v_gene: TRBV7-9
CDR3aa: ACSLFGRGGYEQY

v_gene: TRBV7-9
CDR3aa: ASTTRGAGRNHNEQF

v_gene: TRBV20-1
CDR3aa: SASDRGNYGYT

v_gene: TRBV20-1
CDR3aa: SAAGRGDYNEQF

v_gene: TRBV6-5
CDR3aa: ASSYGASGSEQY

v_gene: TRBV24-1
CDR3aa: ATSTGTGGFQPQH

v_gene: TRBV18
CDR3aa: ASSRQGTGDYEQY

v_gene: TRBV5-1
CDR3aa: ASSLGTRQEKLF

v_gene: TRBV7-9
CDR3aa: ASSRNSEAF

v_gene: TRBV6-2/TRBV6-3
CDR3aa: ASGEQILSYEQY

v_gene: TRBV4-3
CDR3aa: ASSQDMVGLYNEQF

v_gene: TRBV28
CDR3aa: ASSLAAGDQY

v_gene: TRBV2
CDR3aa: ASNGVAPYGYT

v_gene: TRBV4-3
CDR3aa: ASRHGQGVTEAF

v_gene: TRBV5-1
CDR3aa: ASSPGWPMETQY

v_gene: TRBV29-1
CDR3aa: SVQGLAGPSSRTDTQY

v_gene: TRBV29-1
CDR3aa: SVAEQGTYGYT

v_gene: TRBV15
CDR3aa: ATSRDRKNEKLF

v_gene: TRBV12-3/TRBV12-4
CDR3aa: ASSLLGNSYT

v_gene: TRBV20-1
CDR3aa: SARPTGTSGEQY

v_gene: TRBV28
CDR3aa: ASISGRVGGYT